The T cell receptor beta chain under discussion was sequenced for a study of cytomegalovirus exposure and HLA in healthy donors. Overall study findings and caveats: Among immune exposure information, only CMV serostatus was available. Association with HLA alleles at 0.05 false discovery rate was found for 15,000 or so TCR beta sequences in a later analysis. According to an earlier analysis, most TCR beta V segments yielded productive rearrangements about 87% or about 30% of the time.

The germline gives CDR1 SGHTA, CDR2 FQGNSA. This CDR3 is 12 amino acids long. The junction had 8 bases not matched to a gene; V was cut back by 4 bases and J by 11 bases. As concerns this clone: Its antigen is undetermined.

PCR involved 60 Vbeta and 13 Jbeta primers. The assay was immunoSEQ multiplex PCR, and TCRdb's table has in-frame clones only and misses some. This sample has about 25,000 clones; more than 70% occur once, and the top ten carry approximately 4.9%. Sequenced material: PBMCs. The chain joins TRBV7-2 to TRBJ2-7; 7 bases align to TRBD2. The sequence was obtained from a male donor in good health and CMV-seronegative. This CDR3 is CASSSGTGGKYF. The CDR3 nucleotides are TGTGCCAGCAGCTCGGGGACGGGAGGAAAGTACTTC.